What follows are 17 T cell receptor beta chains derived from one specimen sequenced in a study of blood T cell repertoires in COVID-19 (dated by TCRdb to 2019 to 2021). The library came from the immunoSEQ multiplex PCR assay. The immuneACCESS repertoire file appears here via TCRdb, limited to in-frame rearrangements. These files lack a portion of the clones; in checked studies, under half of the deficit traces to unresolved V genes, and the cause of the others is not known. The sample contains 45,000 or so clones, about nine tenths of them found a single time. The ten largest clones capture around an eighth of the sample. Sequencing was performed on peripheral blood. These receptors were taken from a human donor in a cohort sampled during active COVID-19.

The J gene is TRBJ1-1, the V gene TRBV7-9; 11 bases are shared with TRBD1. CDR1 and CDR2 from the germline V gene are SEHNR and FQNEAQ (reference sequence). The CDR3 runs 13 residues. Trimming cost V 5 bases and J 10 bases; bases outside gene matches: 6. CDR3 sequence (DNA): TGTGCCAGCAGCCGGACAGGGGGCCCGTCAGCTTTCTTT. This sequence encodes CASSRTGGPSAFF.

V and J are TRBV4-3 and TRBJ2-3, with 12 nucleotides matching TRBD2. Germline CDR1 is LGHNA and CDR2 is YSLEER. J was trimmed by 4 bases and V by 3 bases; bases with no gene match: 11. There are 18 residues in the CDR3. CDR3 nucleotides: TGCGCCAGCAGCCAGCACCCGACTAGCGGGGGTATCGCAGATACGCAGTATTTT. This gives the protein CASSQHPTSGGIADTQYF.

The CDR3 is CASTPGLENEKLFF. The CDR3 DNA reads TGTGCCAGTACCCCGGGACTTGAGAATGAAAAACTGTTTTTT. V gene TRBV19 combines with J gene TRBJ1-4; TRBD1 might be the D (5 bases). The V gene's germline CDR1 is LNHDA and CDR2 SQIVND (reference sequence). The CDR3 length is 14 residues. Deletions cut 7 bases from V and 5 bases from J, with 14 bases between.

The chain carries TRBV3-1 (or the pseudogene TRBV3-2) and TRBJ2-7; D may be TRBD1 (5 bases). There are 14 residues in the CDR3. Deletions cut 2 bases from V and 5 bases from J, with 13 bases between. Germline V gene sequence: CDR1 LGHDT, CDR2 YNNKEL (reference sequence). Written as DNA, the CDR3 is TGTGCCAGCAGCCAACTTCAGGGTCGAAACGAGCAGTACTTC. Translation gives CASSQLQGRNEQYF.

V is TRBV7-6 and J is TRBJ2-3; D is perhaps TRBD1 (7 bases). Between the trimmed V and J ends, which lost 6 bases and 3 bases, there was a span of 19 bases. The V gene's germline CDR1 is SGHVS and CDR2 FNYEAQ. There are 16 residues in the CDR3. The CDR3, as DNA: TGTGCCAGCAGTTGGGACAGCGAACGGGGGACAGATACGCAGTATTTT. Its translation: CASSWDSERGTDTQYF.

This clone was seen only once. The V call is TRBV7-8, the J call TRBJ1-4; D is unclear. This CDR3 spans 14 amino acids. Germline-derived CDR1 and CDR2 are SGHVS and FQNEAQ. V was pared by 3 bases and J by 0 bases, with 5 bases between. CDR3 in DNA: TGTGCCAGCAGCTTTGAGGCAACTAATGAAAAACTGTTTTTT. Residues: CASSFEATNEKLFF. The full variable domain, with the rest looked up from reference TRBV7-8 and TRBJ1-4, is GAGVSQSPRYKVAKRGQDVALRCDPISGHVSLFWYQQALGQGPEFLTYFQNEAQLDKSGLPSDRFFAERPEGSVSTLKIQRTQQEDSAVYLCASSFEATNEKLFFGSGTQLSVL.

The CDR3 spells CAWRDSPTYEQYF. As DNA, the CDR3 is TGTGCCTGGAGGGACAGCCCAACCTACGAGCAGTACTTC. The chain links TRBV30 to TRBJ2-7; maybe TRBD1 (6 bases). The CDR3 sequence is 13 residues long. The V and J ends lost 3 bases and 2 bases respectively, with 11 bases between them. The germline CDR1 and CDR2 sequences are GTSNPN and SVGIG (reference sequence).

The sample holds one count of this clone. The chain couples TRBV6-5 to TRBJ1-2, with a tentative D call TRBD1 (6 bases). Trimming took 2 bases from V and 1 from J, leaving 11 bases between them. The germline V gene has CDR1 MNHEY and CDR2 SVGAGI. The CDR3 length is 15 residues. As DNA, the CDR3 is TGTGCCAGCAGTTACGTACAGGGTTTTAACTATGGCTACACCTTC. Translating gives CASSYVQGFNYGYTF.

CDR3 sequence: CATRTGVTDTQYF. CDR3 DNA sequence: TGTGCCACACGGACAGGGGTGACAGATACGCAGTATTTT. V gene TRBV30 combines with J gene TRBJ2-3, with 9 positions matching TRBD1. This CDR3 region has 13 residues. V trimming: 8 bases; J trimming: 3 bases; junction bases outside the gene matches: 6. The germline CDR1 and CDR2 sequences are GTSNPN and SVGIG (reference sequence).

This chain links TRBV7-9 with TRBJ2-3; D is perhaps TRBD1 (6 bases). With 2 bases removed from V and 1 base from J, the gap between germline ends came to 10 bases. This CDR3 has 15 residues. CDR1 and CDR2 (germline): SEHNR, FQNEAQ (reference sequence). The CDR3 reads CASSLKQGGTDTQYF. The CDR3 nucleotides read TGTGCCAGCAGCTTAAAACAGGGAGGCACAGATACGCAGTATTTT.

V gene TRBV4-1 combines with J gene TRBJ2-5; 7 nucleotides match TRBD2. This CDR3 comprises 15 residues. The V and J ends lost 3 bases and 5 bases, in that order; junction bases with no gene match: 9. The germline V gene has CDR1 MGHRA and CDR2 YSYEKL. The CDR3 loop is CASSHGRSGEETQYF. CDR3 DNA: TGCGCCAGCAGCCACGGACGGAGCGGGGAGGAGACCCAGTACTTC.

This chain links TRBV30 with TRBJ2-5; perhaps TRBD2 as D (7 bases). Germline V gene data show CDR1 as GTSNPN and CDR2 as SVGIG (reference sequence). V was trimmed by 5 bases and J by 10 bases, leaving 17 bases between them. The CDR3 covers 12 residues. The CDR3 is CAWEGGGRDQYF. Here the CDR3 DNA reads TGTGCCTGGGAAGGGGGGGGGCGAGACCAGTACTTC.

The J gene is TRBJ1-2, the V gene TRBV5-6; weak D call: TRBD1 (6 bases). The CDR3 is made up of 13 amino acids. Germline V lookup: CDR1 SGHDT, CDR2 YYEEEE. V was pared by 4 bases and J by 8 bases, with 15 bases between. The CDR3 DNA follows: TGTGCCAGCAGCGTGCGCCGGGGGGGCGGCTACACCTTC. It codes for CASSVRRGGGYTF.

This chain joins TRBV2 and TRBJ1-1, with TRBD1 identical over 7 bases. The ends lost 5 bases at V and 0 bases at J; junction bases unmatched: 3. CDR3 size: 14 residues. CDR1 and CDR2 from the germline V gene are SNHLY and FYNNEI. CDR3 coding DNA: TGTGCCAGCAGTAGGGACAGCATGAACACTGAAGCTTTCTTT. Translated, it gives CASSRDSMNTEAFF.

The chain is built from TRBV7-3 and TRBJ2-3, with unresolved D. This CDR3 comprises 17 residues. The germline V gene encodes CDR1 SGHTA and CDR2 FQGTGA. The V gene lost 0 bases and the J gene lost 0 bases, with 13 bases spanning the gap. CDR3 DNA: TGTGCCAGCAGCTTAACGATGGGCGTTCCTAGCACAGATACGCAGTATTTT. Amino acids: CASSLTMGVPSTDTQYF. The full variable domain, with the rest looked up from reference TRBV7-3 and TRBJ2-3, is GAGVSQTPSNKVTEKGKYVELRCDPISGHTALYWYRQSLGQGPEFLIYFQGTGAADDSGLPNDRFFAVRPEGSVSTLKIQRTERGDSAVYLCASSLTMGVPSTDTQYFGPGTRLTVL.

The chain couples TRBV10-3 to TRBJ2-1, with 10 bases fitting TRBD2. The CDR3 totals 15 residues. The ends lost 4 bases at V and 2 bases at J; junction bases unmatched: 2. CDR1 and CDR2 from the germline V gene are ENHRY and SYGVKD. The CDR3 coding sequence is TGTGCCATCAGTGCCACTAGCGGGGCCTACAATGAGCAGTTCTTC. It is translated as CAISATSGAYNEQFF.

V gene TRBV6-5 combines with J gene TRBJ2-7, with TRBD2 as a possible D gene (5 bases). In germline, CDR1 is MNHEY, CDR2 SVGAGI. V dropped 2 bases and J dropped 7 bases, with 12 bases sitting between them. The CDR3 is 13 residues long. The CDR3 sequence is CASSYREGWEQYF. DNA of the CDR3: TGTGCCAGCAGTTACCGGGAAGGATGGGAGCAGTACTTC.